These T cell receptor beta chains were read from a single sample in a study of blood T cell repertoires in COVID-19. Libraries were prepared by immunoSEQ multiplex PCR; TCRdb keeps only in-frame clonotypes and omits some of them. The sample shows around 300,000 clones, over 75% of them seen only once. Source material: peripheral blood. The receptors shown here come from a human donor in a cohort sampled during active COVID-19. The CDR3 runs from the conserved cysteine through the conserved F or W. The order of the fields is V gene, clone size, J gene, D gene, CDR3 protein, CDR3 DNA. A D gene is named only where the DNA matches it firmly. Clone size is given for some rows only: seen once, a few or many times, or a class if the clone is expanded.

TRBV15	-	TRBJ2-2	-	CATSRDLGGAGELFF	TGTGCCACCAGCAGAGACCTAGGGGGAGCCGGGGAGCTGTTTTTT
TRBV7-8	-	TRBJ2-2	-	CASSSLLNTGELFF	TGTGCCAGCAGCTCTCTTCTGAACACCGGGGAGCTGTTTTTT
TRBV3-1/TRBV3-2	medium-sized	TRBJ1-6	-	CASSHLARDHNSPLHF	TGTGCCAGCAGCCATTTGGCCAGGGATCATAATTCACCCCTCCACTTT
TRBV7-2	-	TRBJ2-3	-	CASSRSSHSGDTQYF	TGTGCCAGCAGTCGATCTAGTCATTCGGGAGATACGCAGTATTTT
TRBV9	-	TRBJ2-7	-	CASSVGGLSYEQYF	TGTGCCAGCAGCGTCGGCGGACTGTCGTACGAGCAGTACTTC
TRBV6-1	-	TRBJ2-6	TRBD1	CASSERNRGSYGANVLTF	TGTGCCAGCAGTGAACGAAACAGGGGCTCTTATGGGGCCAACGTCCTGACTTTC
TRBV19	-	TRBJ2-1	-	CASRSRNVTHEQFF	TGTGCCAGTAGATCGAGGAATGTGACGCATGAGCAGTTCTTC
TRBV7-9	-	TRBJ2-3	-	CASSPRGGYDTQYF	TGTGCCAGCAGCCCGAGGGGGGGATACGATACGCAGTATTTT
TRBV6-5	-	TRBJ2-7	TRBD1	CASTPPGTGSYEQYF	TGTGCCAGCACCCCCCCCGGGACAGGCTCCTACGAGCAGTACTTC
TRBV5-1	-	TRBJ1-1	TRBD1	CASSFTGDTEAFF	TGCGCCAGCAGCTTTACAGGGGACACTGAAGCTTTCTTT
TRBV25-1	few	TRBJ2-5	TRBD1	CASSVSRDRVAETQYF	TGTGCCAGCAGTGTTTCCCGGGACAGGGTTGCAGAGACCCAGTACTTC
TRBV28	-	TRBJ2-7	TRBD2	CASTTSGASYEQYF	TGTGCCAGCACCACTAGCGGGGCTTCCTACGAGCAGTACTTC
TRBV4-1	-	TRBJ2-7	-	CASSPNVNTYEQYF	TGCGCCAGCAGCCCCAACGTTAACACGTACGAGCAGTACTTC
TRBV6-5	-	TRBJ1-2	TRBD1	CASSPRQGAPGYTF	TGTGCCAGCAGTCCCCGACAGGGGGCGCCGGGCTACACCTTC
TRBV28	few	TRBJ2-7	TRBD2	CASSPRLAGTYEQYF	TGTGCCAGCAGTCCCCGACTAGCGGGCACCTACGAGCAGTACTTC
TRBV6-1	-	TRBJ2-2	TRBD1	CASSEAWTGNTGELFF	TGTGCCAGCAGTGAAGCTTGGACAGGCAACACCGGGGAGCTGTTTTTT
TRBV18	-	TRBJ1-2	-	CASSPGQEGGYTF	TGTGCCAGCTCACCAGGACAAGAAGGTGGCTACACCTTC
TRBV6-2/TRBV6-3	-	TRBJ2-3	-	CASSRDMVGDTQYF	TGTGCCAGCAGTCGGGACATGGTAGGAGATACGCAGTATTTT